The clone carrying this T cell receptor (beta chain) occurred a few times. Its antigen is not identified. Unique molecular identifiers were carried by the TCR beta cDNA libraries. Using its own MiXCR run on the PCR reads, TCRdb lists one record per CDR3 protein. The table records some 690,000 distinct CDR3 sequences, roughly 29% of them present only once. The germline gives CDR1 SNHLY, CDR2 FYNNEI. The CDR3 loop spans 12 amino acids. V was trimmed by 10 bases and J by 1 base, leaving 10 bases between them. This sample is drawn from a study of post-analysis software for immune sequencing data. Study overall: Secondary progressive, relapsing-remitting and progressive-relapsing multiple sclerosis were among the included disease courses. The study's findings and limits: Included in a set of about five TRBV segments more frequent in patients than controls were TRBV5-6, TRBV5-1 and TRBV20-1. People with multiple sclerosis had a significantly lower normalized Chao1 diversity than controls did.

This clonotype was sampled from a girl aged 10 to 17 with multiple sclerosis. Sequenced: blood. The rearrangement uses TRBV2 and TRBJ1-2; D unclear. The CDR3 region has the DNA TGTGCCAATAGTCGGCTTAACTATGGCTACACCTTC. Its translation: CANSRLNYGYTF.